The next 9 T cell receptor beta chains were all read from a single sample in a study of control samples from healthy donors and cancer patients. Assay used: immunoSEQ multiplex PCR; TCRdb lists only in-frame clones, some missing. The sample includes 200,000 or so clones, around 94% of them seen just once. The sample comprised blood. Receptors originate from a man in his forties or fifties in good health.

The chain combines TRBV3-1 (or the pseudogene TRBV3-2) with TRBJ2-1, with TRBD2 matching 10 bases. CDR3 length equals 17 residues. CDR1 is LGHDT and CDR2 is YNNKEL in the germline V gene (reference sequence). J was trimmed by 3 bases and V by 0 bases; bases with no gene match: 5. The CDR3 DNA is TGTGCCAGCAGCCAAGATAGAGCGGGGGGGCGCTACAATGAGCAGTTCTTC. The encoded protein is CASSQDRAGGRYNEQFF.

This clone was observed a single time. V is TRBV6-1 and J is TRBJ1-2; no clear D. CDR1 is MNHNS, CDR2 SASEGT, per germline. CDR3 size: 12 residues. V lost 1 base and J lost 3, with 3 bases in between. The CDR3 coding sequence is TGTGCCAGCAGTGAAGGTTACTATGGCTACACCTTC. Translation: CASSEGYYGYTF.

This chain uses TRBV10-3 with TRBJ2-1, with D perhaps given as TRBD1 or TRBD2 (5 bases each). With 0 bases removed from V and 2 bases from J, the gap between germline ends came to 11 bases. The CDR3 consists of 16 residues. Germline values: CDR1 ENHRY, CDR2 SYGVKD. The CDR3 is CAISESEGNPYNEQFF. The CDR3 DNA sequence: TGTGCCATCAGTGAGTCCGAGGGGAACCCCTACAATGAGCAGTTCTTC.

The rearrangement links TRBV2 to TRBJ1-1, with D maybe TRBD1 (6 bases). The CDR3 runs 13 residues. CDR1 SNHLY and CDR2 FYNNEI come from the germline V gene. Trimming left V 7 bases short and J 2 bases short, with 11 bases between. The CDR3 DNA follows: TGTGCCAGCAAGGGGGATTTCAACACTGAAGCTTTCTTT. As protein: CASKGDFNTEAFF.

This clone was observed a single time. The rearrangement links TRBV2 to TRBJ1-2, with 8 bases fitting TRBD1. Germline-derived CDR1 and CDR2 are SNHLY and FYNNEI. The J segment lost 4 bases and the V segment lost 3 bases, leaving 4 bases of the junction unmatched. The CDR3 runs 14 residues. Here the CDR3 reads CASSDNRGSYGYTF. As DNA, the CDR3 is TGTGCCAGCAGTGACAACAGGGGGTCCTATGGCTACACCTTC.

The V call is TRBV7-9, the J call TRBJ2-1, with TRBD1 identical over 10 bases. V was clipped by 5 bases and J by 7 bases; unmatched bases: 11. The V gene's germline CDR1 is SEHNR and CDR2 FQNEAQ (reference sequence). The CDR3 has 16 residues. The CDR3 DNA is TGTGCCAGCAGCCGAGACCCGGGACAGGGGAGGAATGAGCAGTTCTTC. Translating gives CASSRDPGQGRNEQFF.

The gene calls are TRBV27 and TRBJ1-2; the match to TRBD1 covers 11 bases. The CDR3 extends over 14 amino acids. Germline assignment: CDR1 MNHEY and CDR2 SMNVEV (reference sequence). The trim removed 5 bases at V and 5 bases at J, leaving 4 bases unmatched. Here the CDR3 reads CASSGQGAGYGYTF. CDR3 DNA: TGTGCCAGCAGTGGACAGGGGGCTGGTTATGGCTACACCTTC.

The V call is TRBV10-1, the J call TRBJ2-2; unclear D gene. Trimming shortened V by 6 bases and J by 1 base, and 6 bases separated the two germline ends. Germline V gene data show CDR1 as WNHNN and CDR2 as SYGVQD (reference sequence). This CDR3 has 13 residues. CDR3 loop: CASRERNTGELFF. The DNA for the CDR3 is TGCGCCAGCAGAGAAAGGAACACCGGGGAGCTGTTTTTT.

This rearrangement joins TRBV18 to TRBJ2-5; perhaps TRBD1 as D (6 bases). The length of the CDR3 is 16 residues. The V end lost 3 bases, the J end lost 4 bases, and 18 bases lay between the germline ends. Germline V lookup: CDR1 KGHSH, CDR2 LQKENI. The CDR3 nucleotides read TGTGCCAGCTCACCCTTGCCACCGACAGGTTCAGAGACCCAGTACTTC. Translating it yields CASSPLPPTGSETQYF.